The 13 T cell receptor beta chains below come from one sample, sequenced in a study of somatic mutations in cytotoxic T cells in rheumatoid arthritis. Clones were sequenced by immunoSEQ multiplex PCR, and TCRdb holds only the in-frame ones, with some missing. The sample consists of roughly 14,000 clones, around 74% of them appearing once. Sequenced sample: CD8+ T cells sorted from blood. All receptors come from an adult with rheumatoid arthritis.

The sample holds a few counts of this clone. The rearrangement links TRBV5-6 to TRBJ2-5; possible D gene TRBD2, 6 bases. The germline gives CDR1 SGHDT, CDR2 YYEEEE. Trimming stripped 4 bases from V and 6 bases from J, with 16 bases between. The CDR3 contains 14 residues. The CDR3 sequence is CASSRTLAKKTQYF. The CDR3 DNA reads as TGTGCCAGCAGCCGAACGCTAGCGAAAAAGACCCAGTACTTC.

This clone was observed a few times. V and J are TRBV27 and TRBJ1-1; D is unresolved. The CDR3 has 13 residues. V lost 3 bases and J lost 2, with 7 bases in between. The germline gives CDR1 MNHEY, CDR2 SMNVEV (reference sequence). The CDR3 here is CASSFDANTEAFF. The CDR3 DNA follows: TGTGCCAGCAGTTTCGATGCAAACACTGAAGCTTTCTTT.

This clone appeared a single time. The chain uses TRBV27 and TRBJ1-4; the match to TRBD1 covers 9 bases. This CDR3 spans 16 amino acids. Germline V lookup: CDR1 MNHEY, CDR2 SMNVEV (reference sequence). The ends lost 3 bases at V and 3 bases at J; junction bases unmatched: 5. CDR3 bases: TGTGCCAGCAGTTTGGAGGGGACAGGGTCTAATGAAAAACTGTTTTTT. Encoded protein: CASSLEGTGSNEKLFF.

The chain links TRBV6-1 to TRBJ2-2; TRBD2 agrees at 11 bases. Trimming removed 2 bases from V and 2 bases from J; junction bases left unmatched: 7. The CDR3 spans 18 residues. Germline values: CDR1 MNHNS, CDR2 SASEGT. CDR3 region: CASSESPLAGGNTGELFF. DNA for the CDR3: TGTGCCAGCAGTGAATCTCCCCTAGCGGGGGGAAACACCGGGGAGCTGTTTTTT.

There are a few counts of this clone. This chain connects TRBV19 to TRBJ2-2; possibly TRBD1 for D (6 bases). The CDR3 spans 17 residues. V was clipped by 3 bases and J by 2 bases, with 16 bases between them. CDR1 is LNHDA, CDR2 SQIVND, per germline (reference sequence). The CDR3 nucleotides read TGTGCCAGTAGTATTTTTCGGACAGCTAAAAACACCGGGGAGCTGTTTTTT. Its translation: CASSIFRTAKNTGELFF.

The chain couples TRBV5-6 to TRBJ2-7; 8 nucleotides match TRBD1. CDR3 length: 13 residues. Germline CDR1 reads SGHDT; CDR2 reads YYEEEE. J gave up 7 bases and V 6 bases, and 9 bases lay outside the gene matches. The CDR3 here is CASTGGPTGEQYF. DNA of the CDR3: TGTGCCAGCACAGGGGGCCCTACGGGGGAGCAGTACTTC.

This chain joins TRBV5-6 and TRBJ2-7; D possibly corresponds to TRBD1 (5 bases). CDR3 length: 14 amino acids. The germline gives CDR1 SGHDT, CDR2 YYEEEE. Trimming removed 0 bases from V and 2 bases from J, with 9 bases in between. DNA for the CDR3: TGTGCCAGCAGCTTGGCCAGGGCCACCTACGAGCAGTACTTC. Translated: CASSLARATYEQYF. The full variable domain, completed using reference TRBV5-6 and TRBJ2-7, is DAGVTQSPTHLIKTRGQQVTLRCSPKSGHDTVSWYQQALGQGPQFIFQYYEEEERQRGNFPDRFSGHQFPNYSSELNVNALLLGDSALYLCASSLARATYEQYFGPGTRLTVT.

The chain combines TRBV7-2 with TRBJ2-7; TRBD1 matches at 8 bases. The CDR3 spans 13 residues. Germline assignment: CDR1 SGHTA and CDR2 FQGNSA. The V gene end was trimmed by 4 bases and the J gene end by 3 bases; junction bases not matched to a gene: 2. The DNA for the CDR3 is TGTGCCAGCAGCTGGGACAGGAGCTACGAGCAGTACTTC. Encoded protein: CASSWDRSYEQYF.

The chain recombines TRBV28 with TRBJ2-5; 9 nucleotides line up with TRBD1. The CDR3 contains 14 residues. The germline V gene has CDR1 MDHEN and CDR2 SYDVKM. V shed 4 bases and J 5 bases; nucleotides not matched to a gene: 5. The CDR3 DNA follows: TGTGCCAGCAGTTATGGGACAGGGTTGGAGACCCAGTACTTC. This encodes CASSYGTGLETQYF.

This clone was seen a single time. The V call is TRBV7-6, the J call TRBJ1-1; D is perhaps TRBD1 (6 bases). Per the germline V gene, CDR1 is SGHVS and CDR2 is FNYEAQ. V lost 5 bases, J lost 4 bases, and 11 bases lay in between. The CDR3 length is 13 residues. Here the CDR3 DNA reads TGTGCCAGCAGCCGTACAGGGACCACTGAAGCTTTCTTT. Its protein product is CASSRTGTTEAFF.

The rearrangement links TRBV27 to TRBJ2-3, with D perhaps TRBD2 (6 bases). CDR1 and CDR2 from the germline V gene are MNHEY and SMNVEV (reference sequence). Trimming took off 5 bases at V and 11 bases at J, with 14 bases between the two ends. This CDR3 is 12 amino acids long. The CDR3 is CASSPTGGEQYF. DNA of the CDR3: TGTGCCAGCAGTCCCACGGGCGGGGAGCAGTATTTT.

The chain uses TRBV14 and TRBJ2-7, with 7 positions matching TRBD1. CDR3 length: 15 residues. The V and J ends lost 2 bases and 3 bases, in that order; junction bases with no gene match: 7. CDR1 SGHDN and CDR2 FVKESK come from the germline V gene. DNA of the CDR3: TGTGCCAGCAGCCAAACCGGGACAGTGAACTACGAGCAGTACTTC. It is translated as CASSQTGTVNYEQYF.

J is TRBJ2-5 and V is TRBV5-1; no clear D. Germline V CDR1 and CDR2: SGHRS, YFSETQ. The V and J ends lost 0 bases and 2 bases respectively, with 2 bases between them. The CDR3 totals 12 residues. CDR3 residues: CASSLAQETQYF. For the CDR3, the DNA is TGCGCCAGCAGCTTGGCTCAAGAGACCCAGTACTTC.